This TCR beta chain originates from a study of response to subunit inactivated influenza vaccine. V shed 5 bases and J 6 bases; nucleotides not matched to a gene: 2. The CDR3 runs to 12 residues. The germline gives CDR1 GTSNPN, CDR2 SVGIG (reference sequence). One entry per CDR3 protein results from TCRdb running MiXCR on the RT-PCR reads. Among about 540,000 distinct CDR3 sequences listed, under 25% were seen once. These data were also filed under a second study, of T cells expressing NK-cell markers. That paper notes: It was by 5'RACE template switching with UMIs that TCR beta cDNA was made. Investigators obtained TCR beta repertoires from sorted CD3+CD56+NKG2C+, CD3+CD56+NKG2C- and CD3+CD56-NKG2C+ T cells. Dominant NKG2C+ clonotypes in 6 or 7 donors made up roughly 1.0-7.0% of CD8+ T cells. Whether expanded NKG2C-expressing T cell clones recognize HCMV is unknown.

This material consisted of CD4+ T cells sorted from PBMCs, taken about 11 days after vaccination. V usage is TRBV30 and J usage is TRBJ2-2; 8 bases agree with TRBD1. This TCR was recovered from a man between 50 and 59 years old who received an inactivated influenza vaccine. The CDR3 bases are TGTGCCTGGGGACAGGGACCCGGGGAGCTGTTTTTT. This translates into CAWGQGPGELFF.